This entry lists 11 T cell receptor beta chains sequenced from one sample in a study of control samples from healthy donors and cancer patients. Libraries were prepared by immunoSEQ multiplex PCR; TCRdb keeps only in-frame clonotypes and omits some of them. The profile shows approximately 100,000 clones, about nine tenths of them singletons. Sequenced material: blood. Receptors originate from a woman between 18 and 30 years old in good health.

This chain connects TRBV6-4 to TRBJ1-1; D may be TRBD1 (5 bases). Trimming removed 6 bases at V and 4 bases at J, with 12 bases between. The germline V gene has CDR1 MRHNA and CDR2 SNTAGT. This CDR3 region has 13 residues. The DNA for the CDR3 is TGTGCCAGCAGATCAACAGGAGGCACTGAAGCTTTCTTT. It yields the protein CASRSTGGTEAFF.

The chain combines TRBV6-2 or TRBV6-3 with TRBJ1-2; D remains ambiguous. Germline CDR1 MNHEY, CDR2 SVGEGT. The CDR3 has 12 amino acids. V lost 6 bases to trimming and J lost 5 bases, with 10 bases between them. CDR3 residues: CASSDWRYGYTF. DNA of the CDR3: TGTGCCAGCAGCGACTGGAGATATGGCTACACCTTC.

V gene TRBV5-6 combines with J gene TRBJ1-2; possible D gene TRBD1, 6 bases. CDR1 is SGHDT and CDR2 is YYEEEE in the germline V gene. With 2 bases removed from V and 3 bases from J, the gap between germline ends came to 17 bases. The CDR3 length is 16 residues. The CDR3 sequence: CASSLIQKGGYYGYTF. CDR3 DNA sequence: TGTGCCAGCAGCTTAATTCAGAAAGGGGGATACTATGGCTACACCTTC. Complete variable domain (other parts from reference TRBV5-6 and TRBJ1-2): DAGVTQSPTHLIKTRGQQVTLRCSPKSGHDTVSWYQQALGQGPQFIFQYYEEEERQRGNFPDRFSGHQFPNYSSELNVNALLLGDSALYLCASSLIQKGGYYGYTFGSGTRLTVV.

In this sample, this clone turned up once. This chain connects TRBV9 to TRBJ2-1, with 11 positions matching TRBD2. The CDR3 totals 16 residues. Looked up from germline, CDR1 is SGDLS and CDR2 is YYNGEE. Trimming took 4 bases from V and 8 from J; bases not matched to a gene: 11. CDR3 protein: CASSPLAGGPGDEQFF. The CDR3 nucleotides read TGTGCCAGCAGCCCATTAGCGGGGGGGCCTGGGGATGAGCAGTTCTTC.

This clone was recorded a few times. The CDR3 loop reads CASSDSSGPDTQYF. The CDR3 coding sequence is TGTGCCAGCAGTGACTCGAGTGGCCCCGATACGCAGTATTTT. This chain joins TRBV6-4 and TRBJ2-3; D remains unclear. V was trimmed by 0 bases and J by 6 bases, leaving 10 bases between them. In germline, CDR1 is MRHNA, CDR2 SNTAGT. The CDR3 loop spans 14 amino acids.

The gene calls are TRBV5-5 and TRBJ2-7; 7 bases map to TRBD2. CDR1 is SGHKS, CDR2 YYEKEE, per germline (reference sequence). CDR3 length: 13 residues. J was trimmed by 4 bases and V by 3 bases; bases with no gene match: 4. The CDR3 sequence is CASSSGGVYEQYF. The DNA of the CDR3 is TGTGCCAGCAGCTCGGGAGGAGTGTACGAGCAGTACTTC.

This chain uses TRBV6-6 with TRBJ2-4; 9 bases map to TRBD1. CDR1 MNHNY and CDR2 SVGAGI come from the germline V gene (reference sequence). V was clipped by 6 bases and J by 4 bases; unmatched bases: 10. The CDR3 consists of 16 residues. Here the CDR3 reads CASRLGQGLRKNIQYF. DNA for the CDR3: TGTGCCAGCAGGCTAGGACAGGGGCTTCGGAAAAACATTCAGTACTTC.

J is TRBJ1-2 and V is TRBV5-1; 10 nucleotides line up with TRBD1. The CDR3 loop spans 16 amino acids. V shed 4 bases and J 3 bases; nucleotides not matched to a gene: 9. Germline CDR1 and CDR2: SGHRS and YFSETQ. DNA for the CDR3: TGCGCCAGCAGCAGACAAACCGGGACAGGGGACTATGGCTACACCTTC. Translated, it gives CASSRQTGTGDYGYTF.

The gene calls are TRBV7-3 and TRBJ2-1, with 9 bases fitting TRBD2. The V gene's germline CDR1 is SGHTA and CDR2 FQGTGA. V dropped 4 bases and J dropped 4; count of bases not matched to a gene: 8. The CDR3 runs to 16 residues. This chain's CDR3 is CASSWGGLAGYNEQFF. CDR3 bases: TGTGCCAGCAGCTGGGGCGGGCTAGCGGGGTACAATGAGCAGTTCTTC.

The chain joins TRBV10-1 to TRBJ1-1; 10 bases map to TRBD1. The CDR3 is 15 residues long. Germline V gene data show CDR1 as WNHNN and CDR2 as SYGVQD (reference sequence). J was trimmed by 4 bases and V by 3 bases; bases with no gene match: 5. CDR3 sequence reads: CASSDGTGVRTEAFF. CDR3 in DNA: TGCGCCAGCAGTGATGGGACAGGGGTACGCACTGAAGCTTTCTTT.

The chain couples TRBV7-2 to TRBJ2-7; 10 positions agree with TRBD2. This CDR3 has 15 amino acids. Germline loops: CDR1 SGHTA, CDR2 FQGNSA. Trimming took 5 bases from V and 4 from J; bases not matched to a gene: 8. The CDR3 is CASSPQRGGWYEQYF. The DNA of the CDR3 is TGTGCCAGCAGCCCCCAGCGGGGGGGCTGGTACGAGCAGTACTTC.